This T cell receptor beta chain was profiled in a study of T cell responses to AZD1222 COVID-19 vaccine (dated by TCRdb to about 2021). As for the study more broadly: A total of 240 or so trial participants underwent TCR sequencing, of whom under 220 had received two doses of AZD1222 and approximately 25 had received two doses of the MenACWY control vaccine. Trial participants were enrolled by age into 18-55, 56-69 and 70-plus year subgroups, with roughly 160, 29 and 62 TCR-sequenced participants respectively. The paper's findings and limits, for the study overall: Conclusions about previously exposed vaccinees are limited, since just 5 or 6 AZD1222 recipients were seropositive for SARS-CoV-2 at baseline. Reportedly, almost half of the unique spike-specific TCRs recognized epitopes lying outside the regions that are mutated in the B.1.351 and B.1.1.7 variants. Spike-specific TCR breadth and depth rose significantly after two AZD1222 doses compared with day 0 and with MenACWY recipients. The whole spike protein was spanned by vaccine-associated CD4 TCRs, and dominant responses were seen in regions 160-218 and 743-854. Participants were mostly white British, with more females than males. The authors suggested clonal diversity may have been underestimated. The 56-69-year group was small, and its depth increase did not reach significance, likely because of low power. Because no samples from the day 14 peak response were available, repertoires could be characterized only after the peak T cell response.

The CDR3 regions of human TCRbeta chains were analyzed by immunosequencing. The study's processing was this. TCRs in the repertoires were compared against a reference library of SARS-CoV-2-specific TCRs that had been generated with the MIRA antigen-specificity platform. Breadth meant the fraction of unique TCRs that were SARS-CoV-2-associated, whereas depth meant the fraction of total T cells that were SARS-CoV-2-associated. Using the MIRA data, each spike-specific TCR was mapped to the spike region that the TCR reacts to and placed in a CD4 or CD8 class. Log10-transformed breadth and depth values were compared by one-way ANOVA with Sidak's multiple comparisons tests. Imported from immuneACCESS, the table was reduced by TCRdb to in-frame sequences with V and J called. These copies leave out some clones; in studies compared against another copy, an unresolved V gene accounts for under half, and the cause of the remainder is not known. Clone size and the V and J calls come from that table; the DNA yielded D and trimming. Present in this sample are fewer than 85,000 clones, about 91% of which were seen just once. The top ten clones comprise over 7.5% of the sample.

Trimming costs V 4 bases and J 2 bases, and their ends lie 13 bases apart. Via the germline V gene (reference sequence), CDR1 is SGHNT and CDR2 YYREEE. There are 15 amino acids in the CDR3, from cysteine to phenylalanine inclusive. Only the CDR3 DNA stays, 45 bases, in frame from base 1. The time point label, as the study defines it: about 28 days (+/-7) after the second vaccine dose. AZD1222 recipients whose second dose came at about 4 weeks and those whose second dose came at about 12 weeks were combined into one group, since spike-specific TCR depth and breadth did not differ between the two schedules. Vaccinee samples came from UK trials COV001 and COV002, including a single-blind randomized controlled phase 2/3 trial of AZD1222 (ChAdOx1 nCoV-19) in healthy adults. Trial participant PBMC samples were collected at day 0 and day 28 after the second dose for TCRbeta chain sequencing. Concerning this clone itself: This receptor's antigen is unknown. Nothing much larger sits one base from this clone, and base qualities are not available.

Material: peripheral blood, obtained 28 days after the second AZD1222 dose. This TCR was recovered from an adult who received the AZD1222 COVID-19 vaccine. The rearrangement combines TRBV5-4 with TRBJ2-1; no D gene can be assigned with confidence. DNA sequence: TGTGCCAGCAGCATCAGAACCTTAACCTACAATGAGCAGTTCTTC. The resulting protein is CASSIRTLTYNEQFF.